The present TCR beta chain was sequenced within a study of T cell repertoires in cytomegalovirus infection. MiXCR, run by TCRdb on the reads, gives a single entry per CDR3 protein. The table lists 68,000 or so distinct CDR3 sequences, 20% to 25% of them singletons. This clonotype came up a few times. The antigen is unknown. The germline gives CDR1 MNHNS, CDR2 SASEGT. The CDR3 sequence is 13 residues long. V was cut by 5 bases and J by 4 bases, with 9 bases left in between. This receptor was identified in a human donor in good health (CMV status not recorded). Some clones in this sample may be carry-over from other donors' samples. Material for sequencing was PBMCs, sequenced either directly or after in vitro stimulation (not recorded which). The chain couples TRBV6-1 to TRBJ1-5; D may be TRBD1 (5 bases). Written as DNA, the CDR3 is TGTGCCAGCAGTCGGGACGGGAATCAGCCCCAGCATTTT. The encoded protein is CASSRDGNQPQHF.